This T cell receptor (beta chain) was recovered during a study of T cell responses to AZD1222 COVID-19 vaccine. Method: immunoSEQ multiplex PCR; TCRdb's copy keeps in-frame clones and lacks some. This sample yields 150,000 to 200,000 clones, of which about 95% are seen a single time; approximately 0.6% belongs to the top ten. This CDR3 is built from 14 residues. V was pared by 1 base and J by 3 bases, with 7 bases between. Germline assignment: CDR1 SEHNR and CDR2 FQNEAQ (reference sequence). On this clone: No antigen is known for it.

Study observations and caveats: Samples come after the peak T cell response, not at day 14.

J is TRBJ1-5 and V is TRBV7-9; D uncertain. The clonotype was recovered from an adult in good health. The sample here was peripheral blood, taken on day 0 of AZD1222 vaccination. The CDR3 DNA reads TGTGCCAGCAGCTTAGTTGGCTACAATCAGCCCCAGCATTTT. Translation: CASSLVGYNQPQHF. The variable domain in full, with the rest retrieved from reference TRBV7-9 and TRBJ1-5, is DTGVSQNPRHKITKRGQNVTFRCDPISEHNRLYWYRQTLGQGPEFLTYFQNEAQLEKSRLLSDRFSAERPKGSFSTLEIQRTEQGDSAMYLCASSLVGYNQPQHFGDGTRLSIL.